Below, 17 T cell receptor beta chains from the same sample are listed, as sequenced in a study of PD-1 blockade in classical Hodgkin lymphoma. Following autologous stem cell transplantation, relapse occurred in every patient, and exposure to brentuximab vedotin varied. Profiling relied on immunoSEQ multiplex PCR, and the TCRdb table lists in-frame clones only, not all of them. The sample shows under 60,000 clones, approximately 73% of them seen only once. Sequencing was performed on peripheral blood mononuclear cells (PBMCs), taken at baseline. These receptors all come from a human donor with classical Hodgkin lymphoma.

J is TRBJ1-2 and V is TRBV5-5; tentatively, D is TRBD1 (5 bases). V was cut by 1 base and J by 1 base, with 11 bases left in between. Germline CDR1 and CDR2: SGHKS and YYEKEE (reference sequence). This CDR3 is built from 15 residues. In nucleotides, the CDR3 is TGTGCCAGCAGCTTGTCGGGGGGAAGTAACTATGGCTACACCTTC. Protein product: CASSLSGGSNYGYTF.

The chain carries TRBV10-1 and TRBJ1-1, with D perhaps matching TRBD1 (5 bases). CDR3 length: 14 residues. Trimming shortened V by 6 bases and J by 3 bases, and 14 bases separated the two germline ends. Germline CDR1 and CDR2: WNHNN and SYGVQD (reference sequence). The CDR3 sequence: CASSPRSRDTEAFF. CDR3 in DNA: TGCGCCAGCAGCCCGCGGAGCAGGGACACTGAAGCTTTCTTT.

This clone was seen just once. The V call is TRBV25-1, the J call TRBJ2-7, with D hard to call. Trimming left V 5 bases short and J 0 bases short, with 8 bases between. The germline CDR1 and CDR2 sequences are MGHDK and SYGVNS. The CDR3 totals 13 residues. CDR3 loop: CASSRIGSYEQYF. The CDR3 DNA reads TGTGCCAGCAGTCGCATAGGCTCCTACGAGCAGTACTTC.

The chain couples TRBV18 to TRBJ1-3; D gene ambiguous. The V end lost 3 bases, the J end lost 7 bases, and 19 bases lay between the germline ends. Germline CDR1 reads KGHSH; CDR2 reads LQKENI. The CDR3 is 16 amino acids. CDR3 DNA sequence: TGTGCCAGCTCACCCCTTATGACCAATTCCAGGAACACCATATATTTT. It is translated as CASSPLMTNSRNTIYF.

This clone is medium-sized (0.01 to 0.1%) within its sample. This sequence joins TRBV6-5 and TRBJ1-2, with 7 bases fitting TRBD1. The CDR3 sequence is 14 residues long. The V and J ends lost 0 bases and 8 bases, in that order; junction bases with no gene match: 6. The germline CDR1 and CDR2 sequences are MNHEY and SVGAGI. Written as DNA, the CDR3 is TGTGCCAGCAGTTACTCGCCTGACAGGGTGGGCTACACCTTC. Amino acids: CASSYSPDRVGYTF.

The V call is TRBV7-6, the J call TRBJ1-1; no firm D call. The CDR3 has 13 residues. Germline lookup yields CDR1 SGHVS and CDR2 FNYEAQ. Trimming shortened V by 5 bases and J by 5 bases, and 12 bases separated the two germline ends. The CDR3 loop reads CASSPAPRTEAFF. CDR3 DNA sequence: TGTGCCAGCAGCCCCGCGCCCAGGACTGAAGCTTTCTTT.

The chain links TRBV14 to TRBJ1-2, with 7 bases that match TRBD1. Germline assignment: CDR1 SGHDN and CDR2 FVKESK. The CDR3 spans 12 residues. The junction had 2 bases not matched to a gene; V was cut back by 3 bases and J by 7 bases. The CDR3 nucleotides are TGTGCCAGCAGCCAGGGACAGCTTGGCTACACCTTC. The encoded protein is CASSQGQLGYTF.

This clone was counted between two and nine times. The gene calls are TRBV11-2 and TRBJ1-6, with D perhaps matching TRBD1 (6 bases). V was clipped by 5 bases and J by 7 bases, with 12 bases between them. Germline V gene lookup returns CDR1 SGHAT and CDR2 FQNNGV. This CDR3 spans 14 amino acids. The CDR3 sequence is CASSLGQRNSPLHF. Written as DNA, the CDR3 is TGTGCCAGCAGCCTTGGACAGAGGAATTCACCCCTCCACTTT.

The CDR3 coding sequence is TGCAGCGTCATTCCCAGCGGGAGAGCAGATACGCAGTATTTT. This codes for CSVIPSGRADTQYF. J is TRBJ2-3 and V is TRBV29-1, with 8 bases lining up with TRBD2. CDR1 SQVTM and CDR2 ANQGSEA come from the germline V gene. Unmatched junction bases numbered 9, after V lost 6 bases and J lost 4 bases. The CDR3 length is 14 residues.

The V call is TRBV19, the J call TRBJ1-5; 8 bases agree with TRBD1. The CDR3 is 15 amino acids. CDR1 and CDR2 from the germline V gene are LNHDA and SQIVND (reference sequence). Germline trimming cut 7 bases from V and 7 bases from J; bases unmatched to any gene: 12. CDR3 in amino acids: CASNGGQGQAQPQHF. DNA for the CDR3: TGTGCCAGTAACGGTGGACAGGGCCAAGCCCAGCCCCAGCATTTT.

The chain joins TRBV4-1 to TRBJ2-7, with D tentatively TRBD1 (5 bases). The CDR3 is 15 amino acids. CDR1 is MGHRA, CDR2 YSYEKL, per germline. V was shortened by 6 bases and J by 5 bases, with 20 bases between the two germline ends. The CDR3 coding sequence is TGCGCCAGCAGTCCGGGCCGGGCAGGGTTCCACGAGCAGTACTTC. This encodes CASSPGRAGFHEQYF.

This clone was picked up one time. The V gene is TRBV11-3, the J gene TRBJ2-5; D might be TRBD1 (6 bases). The germline gives CDR1 SGHNT, CDR2 YENEEA. This CDR3 has 14 residues. The V gene lost 5 bases and the J gene lost 3 bases, with 13 bases spanning the gap. The CDR3, as DNA: TGTGCCAGCAGCCAACCAGGGGCCAAAGAGACCCAGTACTTC. Its protein product is CASSQPGAKETQYF.

The chain links TRBV5-1 to TRBJ2-3, with D perhaps matching TRBD1 (6 bases). Germline V gene data show CDR1 as SGHRS and CDR2 as YFSETQ. The CDR3 covers 15 residues. Between the trimmed V and J ends, which lost 2 bases and 1 base, there was a span of 11 bases. The CDR3 DNA reads TGCGCCAGCAGCTTAGAAAACAGGGGCACAGATACGCAGTATTTT. Its protein product is CASSLENRGTDTQYF.

The V call is TRBV5-1, the J call TRBJ2-2, with TRBD2 as a possible D gene (5 bases). There are 15 residues in the CDR3. Germline CDR1 SGHRS, CDR2 YFSETQ. The germline V and J ends were trimmed by 4 bases and 2 bases, with 12 bases remaining between them. The CDR3 sequence is CASSPGITNTGELFF. CDR3 nucleotide sequence: TGCGCCAGCAGCCCCGGGATTACCAACACCGGGGAGCTGTTTTTT.

This clone was observed once. V gene TRBV18 combines with J gene TRBJ2-5, with 7 bases matching TRBD1. The germline V gene encodes CDR1 KGHSH and CDR2 LQKENI. The V segment lost 5 bases and the J segment 2 bases; nucleotides outside the gene matches: 11. This CDR3 has 16 residues. CDR3 protein: CASSLHAGTAQETQYF. The CDR3 DNA reads as TGTGCCAGCTCATTGCATGCCGGGACAGCGCAAGAGACCCAGTACTTC. The variable domain in full, completed from reference TRBV18 and TRBJ2-5, reads NAGVMQNPRHLVRRRGQEARLRCSPMKGHSHVYWYRQLPEEGLKFMVYLQKENIIDESGMPKERFSAEFPKEGPSILRIQQVVRGDSAAYFCASSLHAGTAQETQYFGPGTRLLVL.

This clone is medium-sized (0.01 to 0.1%) in the sample. CDR3 coding DNA: TGTGCCAGCAGTTTTAGGGACAGGGGTGTAGGGGAGCTGTTTTTT. Its protein is CASSFRDRGVGELFF. This rearrangement joins TRBV28 to TRBJ2-2; 10 bases are a match to TRBD1. The CDR3 is 15 amino acids. The germline gives CDR1 MDHEN, CDR2 SYDVKM. With 3 bases clipped from V and 8 bases from J, the junction kept 6 bases outside the gene matches.

This chain uses TRBV9 with TRBJ1-5, with a tentative D call TRBD1 (5 bases). Per germline, CDR1 SGDLS and CDR2 YYNGEE. This CDR3 comprises 15 residues. The V end was cut by 0 bases, the J end by 6 bases, with 13 bases between. Here the CDR3 reads CASSVEGDEGQPQHF. The CDR3 DNA is TGTGCCAGCAGCGTAGAAGGGGACGAAGGTCAGCCCCAGCATTTT.